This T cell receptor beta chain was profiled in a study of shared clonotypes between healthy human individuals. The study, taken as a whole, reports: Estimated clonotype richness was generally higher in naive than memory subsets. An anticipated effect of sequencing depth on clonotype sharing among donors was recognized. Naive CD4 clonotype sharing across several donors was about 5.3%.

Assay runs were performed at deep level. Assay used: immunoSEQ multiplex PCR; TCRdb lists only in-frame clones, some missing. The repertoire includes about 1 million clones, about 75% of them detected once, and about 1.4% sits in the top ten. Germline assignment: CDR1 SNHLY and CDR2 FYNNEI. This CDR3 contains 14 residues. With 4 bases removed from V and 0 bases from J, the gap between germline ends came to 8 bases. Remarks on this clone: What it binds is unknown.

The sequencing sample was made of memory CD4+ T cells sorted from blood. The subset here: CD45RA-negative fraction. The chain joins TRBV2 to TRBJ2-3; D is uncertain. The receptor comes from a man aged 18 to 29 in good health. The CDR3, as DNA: TGTGCCAGCAGTGCCGTTCTTAGCACAGATACGCAGTATTTT. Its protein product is CASSAVLSTDTQYF.